This T cell receptor beta chain was recorded in a study of T cell responses to AZD1222 COVID-19 vaccine. Produced via immunoSEQ multiplex PCR; TCRdb's table is partial and in-frame only. Of 94,000 or so clones in the sample, roughly nine tenths were seen once. In this sample, this clone turned up once. The CDR3 runs to 14 residues. Germline CDR1 reads SGHNT; CDR2 reads YENEEA. The V gene end was trimmed by 5 bases and the J gene end by 13 bases; junction bases not matched to a gene: 14. This TCR was recovered from an adult in good health. The sequencing used peripheral blood, collected on day 0 of AZD1222 vaccination. The chain is built from TRBV11-3 and TRBJ2-1; 7 bases map to TRBD2. CDR3 sequence (DNA): TGTGCCAGCAGCCCCACAAGGAGCGGGGAGAATCAGTTCTTC. It codes for CASSPTRSGENQFF.